One TCR beta chain is described in this entry. Antigen specificity is unknown. The data derive from a study of pediatric ulcerative colitis. Study results and caveats: No controls had the two rectal clonotypes shared by ulcerative colitis patients. Blood-rectal clonal overlap within each person was significantly higher in ulcerative colitis patients than controls.

The blood sample was taken during the colonoscopy visit. The assay was run at survey level. Profiling relied on immunoSEQ multiplex PCR, and the TCRdb table lists in-frame clones only, not all of them. The repertoire includes over 35,000 clones, less than 90% of them detected once, and more than 20% sits in the top ten. The junction had 1 base not matched to a gene; V was cut back by 6 bases and J by 2 bases. The CDR3 runs to 15 residues. Germline CDR1 and CDR2: MNHEY and SMNVEV (reference sequence). The specimen was blood. This rearrangement joins TRBV27 to TRBJ2-1, with 13 bases aligning to TRBD2. This receptor was identified in a girl between 10 and 17 years old with moderate ulcerative colitis. CDR3 nucleotide sequence: TGTGCCAGCAGGACTAGCGGGGGGCCCTACAATGAGCAGTTCTTC. As protein: CASRTSGGPYNEQFF.